Listed below are T cell receptor beta chains from one sample, sequenced in a study of Ad26.COV2.S vaccination and SARS-CoV-2 variants. Produced via immunoSEQ multiplex PCR; TCRdb's table is partial and in-frame only. This table has some 500,000 clones, approximately 89% appearing once. The source was peripheral blood, collected in a trial of Ad26.COV2.S vaccine versus placebo. The receptors were sampled from a person aged 18-60 years who received the Ad26.COV2.S COVID-19 vaccine or a placebo. Each CDR3 is given with its conserved first and last residue. A D gene is named only where the DNA matches it firmly. Size is omitted from some rows. Given values are once, few, many or a class for expanded clones.

d_call: -
clone_size: -
v_call: TRBV5-1
cdr3_aa: CASSFASSYNEQFF

d_call: -
clone_size: -
v_call: TRBV10-3
cdr3_aa: CAISESITNEKLFF

d_call: TRBD1
clone_size: -
v_call: TRBV6-2/TRBV6-3
cdr3_aa: CASSHGTGGGNYGYTF

d_call: -
clone_size: few
v_call: TRBV2
cdr3_aa: CASSENPNTEAFF

d_call: -
clone_size: -
v_call: TRBV7-9
cdr3_aa: CASSPGSYSGNTIYF

d_call: -
clone_size: -
v_call: TRBV5-1
cdr3_aa: CASSLAGDWNTEAFF

d_call: TRBD2
clone_size: few
v_call: TRBV2
cdr3_aa: CASEAPGLVAEQYF

d_call: TRBD2
clone_size: -
v_call: TRBV4-3
cdr3_aa: CASSLGLAGVEYEQFF

d_call: -
clone_size: -
v_call: TRBV24-1
cdr3_aa: CATSDGSSAEAFF

d_call: TRBD1
clone_size: -
v_call: TRBV11-3
cdr3_aa: CASSPHRGRMNTEAFF

d_call: -
clone_size: -
v_call: TRBV14
cdr3_aa: CASSQQPGELFF

d_call: TRBD1
clone_size: -
v_call: TRBV7-2
cdr3_aa: CASSLWGQGVATEAFF

d_call: -
clone_size: -
v_call: TRBV18
cdr3_aa: CASSPRRGVSAETFF

d_call: TRBD1
clone_size: -
v_call: TRBV19
cdr3_aa: CASSHRDRGGGTEAFF

d_call: TRBD2
clone_size: -
v_call: TRBV3-1/TRBV3-2
cdr3_aa: CASSQREAYNEQFF

d_call: -
clone_size: few
v_call: TRBV4-2
cdr3_aa: CASSPPSSPGELFF

d_call: TRBD1
clone_size: once
v_call: TRBV14
cdr3_aa: CASSPVGTAGNTIYF

d_call: -
clone_size: -
v_call: TRBV12-3/TRBV12-4
cdr3_aa: CASSLDSTDTQYF